Below, 9 T cell receptor beta chains from the same sample are listed, as sequenced in a study of blood T cell repertoires in COVID-19. Only in-frame clones appear in the TCRdb table, and some are missing; sequencing was by immunoSEQ multiplex PCR. The repertoire consists of about 480,000 clones, with roughly 90% occurring once and the leading ten covering over 1.5%. Sequences were obtained from PBMCs or T cells enriched from blood (not recorded which). Receptors originate from a woman in her 40s who had recovered from COVID-19.

The chain joins TRBV12-5 to TRBJ2-5; 9 positions agree with TRBD2. The CDR3 is 15 amino acids. V dropped 3 bases and J dropped 1; count of bases not matched to a gene: 3. In germline, CDR1 is LGHNT, CDR2 FRNRAP. CDR3 amino acids: CASGLGTSRQETQYF. The DNA for the CDR3 is TGTGCTAGTGGTTTAGGGACTAGCCGCCAAGAGACCCAGTACTTC.

This clone was counted a single time. CDR3 nucleotides: TGTGCCAGCAGCTTAGCGCTCGGCGGGCGAGGGGATACGCAGTATTTT. Residues: CASSLALGGRGDTQYF. V gene TRBV7-9 combines with J gene TRBJ2-3, with D maybe TRBD2 (5 bases). Germline lookup yields CDR1 SEHNR and CDR2 FQNEAQ (reference sequence). Trimming pared 0 bases from V and 6 bases from J, leaving 16 bases between. CDR3 length: 16 amino acids.

CDR3 coding DNA: TGTGCCAGCTCACCAAGGACAGTCGCGCAGTATTTT. It specifies CASSPRTVAQYF. The V call is TRBV18, the J call TRBJ2-3; maybe TRBD1 (6 bases). Between the trimmed V and J ends, which lost 2 bases and 10 bases, there was a span of 10 bases. The CDR3 loop spans 12 amino acids. The germline V gene encodes CDR1 KGHSH and CDR2 LQKENI.

The V call is TRBV11-2, the J call TRBJ2-2, with 12 bases aligning to TRBD2. The CDR3 covers 15 residues. V lost 2 bases and J lost 5; bases outside the gene matches: 0. Germline loops: CDR1 SGHAT, CDR2 FQNNGV. This chain's CDR3 is CASSLLAGGTGELFF. CDR3 sequence (DNA): TGTGCCAGCAGCTTACTAGCGGGAGGGACCGGGGAGCTGTTTTTT.

The genes are TRBV7-9 and TRBJ2-1; TRBD1 matches 7 bases. Germline V lookup: CDR1 SEHNR, CDR2 FQNEAQ (reference sequence). This CDR3 has 14 residues. V gave up 5 bases and J gave up 6 bases; unmatched junction bases: 7. The CDR3, as DNA: TGTGCCAGCAGCGCCCGGACAGGCGGCAATGAGCAGTTCTTC. It specifies CASSARTGGNEQFF.

The V and J genes are TRBV11-2 and TRBJ1-1, with 8 bases matching TRBD1. This CDR3 spans 15 amino acids. The trim removed 4 bases at V and 4 bases at J, leaving 8 bases unmatched. Germline V gives CDR1 SGHAT, CDR2 FQNNGV. The CDR3 is CASSYRQGTGTEAFF. The DNA for the CDR3 is TGTGCCAGCAGCTACAGACAGGGGACGGGCACTGAAGCTTTCTTT.

The chain has TRBV19 and TRBJ1-3; TRBD1 might be the D (5 bases). The germline V and J ends were trimmed by 7 bases and 2 bases, with 9 bases remaining between them. Germline lookup yields CDR1 LNHDA and CDR2 SQIVND (reference sequence). The CDR3 has 13 residues. The CDR3 sequence is CASNRLTGNTIYF. DNA for the CDR3: TGTGCCAGTAACAGGTTAACTGGAAACACCATATATTTT.

CDR3 sequence reads: CASSLSRAAGDTGELFF. CDR3 nucleotide sequence: TGTGCCAGCAGTTTATCTAGGGCGGCGGGCGATACCGGGGAGCTGTTTTTT. The chain recombines TRBV27 with TRBJ2-2, with D possibly TRBD2 on 5 matching bases. The V gene's germline CDR1 is MNHEY and CDR2 SMNVEV (reference sequence). The CDR3 has 17 amino acids. V lost 0 bases and J 5 bases, leaving 16 bases between the germline ends.

CDR3: CASSLASPDYGYTF. In nucleotides, the CDR3 is TGTGCCAGCAGCTTAGCCTCCCCGGACTATGGCTACACCTTC. The rearrangement links TRBV7-6 to TRBJ1-2; no definite D call. The CDR3 totals 14 residues. CDR1 and CDR2 (germline): SGHVS, FNYEAQ. Deletions cut 0 bases from V and 3 bases from J, with 8 bases between. The full variable domain, rest sourced from reference TRBV7-6 and TRBJ1-2, is GAGVSQSPRYKVTKRGQDVALRCDPISGHVSLYWYRQALGQGPEFLTYFNYEAQQDKSGLPNDRFSAERPEGSISTLTIQRTEQRDSAMYRCASSLASPDYGYTFGSGTRLTVV.